This is a list of T cell receptor beta chains from one sample in a study of T-cell memory formation after mild COVID-19. TCRdb re-derived calls from the 5' RACE reads in MiXCR, one entry per CDR3 protein. The data show fewer than 140,000 distinct CDR3 sequences, under 15% seen once. The sequencing sample was made of PBMCs or a T cell subset sorted from them (not recorded which). The receptors come from an adult woman who had mild COVID-19 (a few samples of this study predate the infection). Cell type and time point are not known. CDR3s include the opening cysteine and the closing phenylalanine or tryptophan. D genes are given only for firm matches. Size values are once, few and many counts, or a class for expanded clones, and some rows have none.

NA | TRBJ2-1 | NA | TRBV29-1 | TGCAGCGTTGATCTGGGGCACAATGAGCAGTTCTTC | CSVDLGHNEQFF
few | TRBJ2-3 | NA | TRBV6-5 | TGTGCCAGCAGTTACCTAGCAAGCGGCGCAGATACGCAGTATTTT | CASSYLASGADTQYF
NA | TRBJ1-2 | NA | TRBV4-2 | TGTGCCAGCAGCCAAGATGAGCCAGGGACTGACTATGGCTACACCTTC | CASSQDEPGTDYGYTF
few | TRBJ2-1 | NA | TRBV24-1 | TGTGCCACCCAGGGGGGCTCCTACAATGAGCAGTTCTTC | CATQGGSYNEQFF
few | TRBJ2-1 | NA | TRBV9 | TGTGCCAGCAGCGTAGAGGGCAGGGGAGGGGTCGAGCAGTTCTTC | CASSVEGRGGVEQFF
NA | TRBJ2-7 | NA | TRBV12-3/TRBV12-4 | TGTGCCAGCAGTTTATCACAGACCTACGAGCAGTACTTC | CASSLSQTYEQYF
NA | TRBJ1-1 | NA | TRBV20-1 | TGCAGTGCTAGGGACACTGAAGCTTTCTTT | CSARDTEAFF
many | TRBJ2-7 | TRBD1 | TRBV12-3/TRBV12-4 | TGTGCCAGCAGCTCACCGGGACAGGGGGCCTACGAGCAGTACTTC | CASSSPGQGAYEQYF
many | TRBJ1-2 | NA | TRBV4-1 | TGCGCCAGCAGCCAAGATTCAGCGATTAACTATGGCTACACCTTC | CASSQDSAINYGYTF
NA | TRBJ2-3 | NA | TRBV7-9 | TGTGCCAGCAGCTTAGCGGGAGTTAGCGTAGATACGCAGTATTTT | CASSLAGVSVDTQYF
many | TRBJ2-2 | TRBD1 | TRBV29-1 | TGCAGCGGCTTGGTGACAGGGGGGGCAACCGGGGAGCTGTTTTTT | CSGLVTGGATGELFF
NA | TRBJ2-1 | NA | TRBV7-9 | TGTGCCAGCAGCGAGTTCTATGAGCAGTTCTTC | CASSEFYEQFF
few | TRBJ2-1 | TRBD1 | TRBV6-5 | TGTGCCAGCAAAACGGGGTCAGGGGGCTACAATGAGCAGTTCTTC | CASKTGSGGYNEQFF
NA | TRBJ2-7 | NA | TRBV13 | TGTGCCAGCAGCTCCCGATACTACGAGCAGTACTTC | CASSSRYYEQYF
NA | TRBJ2-7 | NA | TRBV27 | TGTGCCAGCAGCCCCAGGATTTCCTACGAGCAGTACTTC | CASSPRISYEQYF
NA | TRBJ1-1 | NA | TRBV20-1 | TGCAGTGCTAGAGATATGGACACTGAAGCTTTCTTT | CSARDMDTEAFF
many | TRBJ2-1 | NA | TRBV12-3/TRBV12-4 | TGTGCTAGGGACGCTCTAAGCAATGAGCAGTTCTTC | CARDALSNEQFF
NA | TRBJ2-2 | NA | TRBV4-3 | TGCGCCAGCAGCCAAGTTCTAGACGGGACGTCAGGCGGGGAGCTGTTTTTT | CASSQVLDGTSGGELFF
NA | TRBJ2-2 | TRBD2 | TRBV20-1 | TGCAGTGCTAGAGAAAACCCTAGCCGGGAGGGGACCGGGGAGCTGTTTTTT | CSARENPSREGTGELFF
few | TRBJ2-3 | NA | TRBV12-3/TRBV12-4 | TGTGCCAGCAGGCCGCATGGCGCGGGGTCAGATACGCAGTATTTT | CASRPHGAGSDTQYF
few | TRBJ2-3 | TRBD2 | TRBV7-9 | TGTGCCTGCAAAGCGGGAGACACAGATACGCAGTATTTT | CACKAGDTDTQYF
NA | TRBJ2-1 | TRBD1 | TRBV13 | TGTGCCAGCAGCTCCGGACAGGGGGCTTATGATGAGCAGTTCTTC | CASSSGQGAYDEQFF
NA | TRBJ2-1 | NA | TRBV24-1 | TGTGCCACCTCCGAAAGACTGGACAATGAGCAGTTCTTC | CATSERLDNEQFF
NA | TRBJ1-1 | NA | TRBV5-6 | TGTGCCAGCAGCTTGTCGGCCACACCGAACACTGAAGCTTTCTTT | CASSLSATPNTEAFF
many | TRBJ2-3 | TRBD1 | TRBV6-4 | TGTGCCAGCAGTGGGGACAGCCTTAATACGCAGTATTTT | CASSGDSLNTQYF
NA | TRBJ2-7 | TRBD1 | TRBV4-1 | TGCGCCAGCAGCCACAGGACAGGGGGCTACTCCTACGAGCAGTACTTC | CASSHRTGGYSYEQYF
NA | TRBJ2-3 | TRBD2 | TRBV20-1 | TGCAGTGCCACGGGGACTAACACAGATACGCAGTATTTT | CSATGTNTDTQYF
few | TRBJ1-5 | TRBD1 | TRBV7-9 | TGTGCCAGCAGCTTAGGGACAGGGGAAGAGGTCAGCAATCAGCCCCAGCATTTT | CASSLGTGEEVSNQPQHF
many | TRBJ2-1 | NA | TRBV5-4 | TGTGCCAGCAGCTCGCCAGGGACTTCCTACAATGAGCAGTTCTTC | CASSSPGTSYNEQFF
NA | TRBJ2-7 | NA | TRBV2 | TGTGCCAGCAGGACCCCTACCGGGAAAGCCTACGAGCAGTACTTC | CASRTPTGKAYEQYF
few | TRBJ2-7 | NA | TRBV28 | TGTGCCAGCAGTTTTATGAGAGGGGAGGACGAGCAGTACTTC | CASSFMRGEDEQYF
few | TRBJ2-1 | TRBD1 | TRBV7-9 | TGTGCCAGCAGCTCCAGTACAGGGGACCTATACAATGAGCAGTTCTTC | CASSSSTGDLYNEQFF
few | TRBJ2-1 | TRBD2 | TRBV5-1 | TGCGCCAGCAGCCCGGGACTAGCGGGAGTTGGTAGTGACAATGAGCAGTTCTTC | CASSPGLAGVGSDNEQFF
NA | TRBJ2-7 | NA | TRBV3-1 | TGTGCCAGCAGCCAAGAAATGCGAATCTATGAGCAGTACTTC | CASSQEMRIYEQYF
few | TRBJ2-3 | TRBD2 | TRBV27 | TGTGCCAGCAGTCCCCCAGGCGGGGGGACAGATACGCAGTATTTT | CASSPPGGGTDTQYF
NA | TRBJ1-1 | NA | TRBV4-1 | TGCGCCAGCAGCCAAGAGGAGGGGGGGTGGAACACTGAAGCTTTCTTT | CASSQEEGGWNTEAFF
NA | TRBJ2-1 | NA | TRBV2 | TGTGCCAGCAGCGAGGACGGACTCCTTTCCTACAATGAGCAGTTCTTC | CASSEDGLLSYNEQFF
NA | TRBJ2-1 | TRBD1 | TRBV7-6 | TGTGCCAGCAGCATAGAAGGACAGGGAAACGGTGAGCAGTTCTTC | CASSIEGQGNGEQFF
few | TRBJ2-1 | TRBD1 | TRBV25-1 | TGTGCCAGCAGTGATCGGGACCGCAGGGGGTGGTACAATGAGCAGTTCTTC | CASSDRDRRGWYNEQFF
NA | TRBJ2-1 | NA | TRBV20-1 | TGCAGTGCTAGAGAACCGGGACACACCTACAATGAGCAGTTCTTC | CSAREPGHTYNEQFF